The sequence of this T cell receptor beta chain was determined in a study of spatial heterogeneity in lung cancer. For the study at large: Alpha-chain sequences were consistently detected less often than beta-chain sequences. The study observed each unique TCR and UMI combination more than ten times on average in raw reads. Study observations and caveats: Blood showed ubiquitous tumor TCRs more often at resection than at routine follow-up.

The table lists this clonotype with many counts. Its matching antigen is unknown. The presence of a unique molecular identifier marked each TCR cDNA molecule. TCRdb independently ran MiXCR on the 5' RACE reads; one entry per CDR3 protein. The table includes more than 45,000 distinct CDR3 sequences, approximately 5.3% detected once. Germline lookup yields CDR1 SQVTM and CDR2 ANQGSEA. The germline V and J ends were trimmed by 6 bases and 2 bases, with 14 bases remaining between them. CDR3 length: 13 residues. Time point described: sample taken at primary tumor resection. Here the sequenced sample was PBMCs, taken at surgery. This sequence originates from a male donor with early-stage non-small cell lung cancer. The chain employs TRBV29-1 and TRBJ2-7; a possible D gene is TRBD1 (6 bases). The CDR3 spells CSVVGGEPYEQYF. In nucleotides, the CDR3 is TGCAGCGTCGTAGGGGGAGAGCCCTACGAGCAGTACTTC.